This T cell receptor (beta chain) was observed in a study of vaccination and CD4 T cells after COVID-19 (dated by TCRdb to 2021 to 2024). Broadly, across the study: Convalescent patients had a positive SARS-CoV-2 result on nasal swab PCR, and of these patients, several had mild disease and one had severe disease. Culture stimuli were overlapping spike peptide pools from SARS-CoV-2 and from the common cold coronaviruses HCoV-NL63, HCoV-OC43 and HCoV-229E. Post-COVID blood samples were collected from convalescent patients a median of around 96 days after diagnosis, with a range of roughly 35 to 170 days. Participants received two doses of either the Pfizer-BioNTech BNT162b2 vaccine (n=8) or the Moderna mRNA-1273 vaccine (n=2). Six males and four females were included in the convalescent cohort, with two Hispanic individuals, seven Caucasians, two Asians and one multiracial person represented. The spike-specific CD4+ TCR repertoire was compared before and after mRNA vaccination in ten to eleven COVID-19 convalescent patients and a few infection-naive healthy vaccine recipients. Post-vaccine blood samples were obtained a median of approximately 74 days after the second vaccine dose, with a range of roughly 13 to 250 days. Control cultures received a CEFX viral epitope pool as the positive control, an HIV-1 Nef peptide pool as the negative control, or no peptide. The paper as a whole reports these results and caveats: Relatively few convalescent patients were included in the study, and early timepoints after natural infection were not analyzed. Among convalescent patients, a median about 86% of the SARS-CoV-2-reactive clones seen after vaccination appeared only after vaccination, which suggests priming specific to the vaccine. Although the median number of SARS-CoV-2-reactive clonotypes went up from fewer than 25 after infection to roughly 40 after vaccination, the increase was not significant. In convalescent patients, nearly all vaccine-specific clones (304 of 307) were found to be mono-reactive for SARS-CoV-2 spike rather than cross-reactive with common cold coronaviruses.

The library was built by means of PCR. At the Johns Hopkins FTIC core, DNA from the cultured CD4+ T cells underwent TCR sequencing with the Oncomine TCR Beta short-read assay. Genomic DNA was extracted from the cultured CD4+ T cells with the QIAamp micro DNA kit. Oncomine TCR Beta libraries from cultured CD4+ T cells were pooled using unique dual indexes and sequenced on an Illumina iSeq 100. The authors' analysis ran thus. Non-productive sequences were filtered out, and CDR3s that did not start with C, did not end with F or W, or were shorter than 7 amino acids were discarded. The MANAFEST web application was used to identify antigen-specific clonotypes by comparing peptide-stimulated wells against reference wells and other culture wells. Positive clones required FDR below 0.05, an odds ratio above 5, and productive frequency above 0.1% in at least two of three replicate wells. Cross-reactive clonotypes were defined as significantly expanded in both SARS-CoV-2 spike wells and at least one common cold coronavirus spike condition. Similarity between CDR3 sequences was evaluated in R version 3.6.1 using Levenshtein distances (stringdist) and unrooted phylogenetic trees (ape). TCRdb reworked the public reads: Q25 trimming with fastp, MiXCR clone assembly, productive beta chains retained. Each entry is one CDR3 protein sequence, shown with its most common DNA and genes. TCRdb, rather than the study authors, made the V and J calls. For this sample there are around 21,000 distinct CDR3 sequences; roughly three fifths appear just once. Roughly 15% of the sample rests with the top ten.

In the case of this clonotype: The antigen this receptor binds is unknown. Nothing much larger sits one base from this clone, and base qualities are not available.

The treatment or condition label for this specimen denotes: approximately 10-day PBMC culture with coronavirus spike peptide pools or control peptides (ViraFEST assay). To expand antigen-specific T cells with peptide pools and then pick out the expanded clonotypes through TCR sequencing, the study relied on the ViraFEST assay. The positive SARS-CoV-2 PCR tests of the convalescent patients were dated from March to December 2020, before the Alpha, Beta and Delta variants emerged in the United States. PBMCs were cultured at 1.5 million to 2.5 million per well in IMDM supplemented with approximately 5.4% human AB serum and about 10 IU/ml IL-2, with approximately 10 ug/ml peptide pools added. On days 3 and 7, half of the culture medium was replaced with fresh IL-2-containing medium. After more than 8 days of culture, CD4+ T cells were isolated by negative selection using the EasySep CD4+ T cell isolation kit. Ficoll-Paque Plus gradient centrifugation was used to isolate PBMCs from whole blood, and the isolated PBMCs were then either used fresh or cryopreserved at -140C. Each culture condition was generally run in triplicate wells.

Trimming removed 5 bases from V and 5 bases from J, leaving 18 bases between the germline ends. Per the germline V gene, SNHLY is the CDR1 and FYNNEI is the CDR2. There are 15 amino acids in the CDR3, from cysteine to phenylalanine inclusive. Kept here is only the CDR3 DNA, which spans 45 bases and is read in frame from base 1. The sequence links TRBV2 to TRBJ2-5; the D gene is possibly TRBD2, with 6 bases matching. Input material: CD4+ T cells from blood, cultured in vitro. This receptor was identified in a human donor who had recovered from COVID-19. CDR3 sequence: CASSSNRLDGETQYF. The nucleotide sequence reads TGTGCCAGCAGTAGTAACCGACTAGACGGGGAGACCCAGTACTTC.